A selection of T cell receptor beta chains follows, all from one sample in a study of Graves' ophthalmopathy and Graves' hyperthyroidism. TCRdb re-called the multiplex PCR reads through MiXCR, storing one row per CDR3 protein. The data show almost 40,000 distinct CDR3 sequences, roughly 49% seen once. The sequenced sample was peripheral blood. These receptor sequences come from an adult woman with stable Graves' hyperthyroidism. CDR3s include the opening cysteine and the closing phenylalanine or tryptophan. A D gene is named only where the DNA matches it firmly. Clone size is shown for a subset of rows, as once, few, many or a class of expanded clone.

j_call d_call cdr3_length v_call clone_size cdr3_nt cdr3_aa
TRBJ2-5 TRBD2 15 TRBV7-3 few TGTGCCAGCAGCTTTCCGACTAGCGGGACCGAGACCCAGTACTTC CASSFPTSGTETQYF
TRBJ2-3 - 16 TRBV2 many TGTGCCAGCAGTGACCGACGACAGAAAAGCACAGATACGCAGTATTTT CASSDRRQKSTDTQYF
TRBJ2-7 TRBD2 15 TRBV7-8 - TGTGCCAGCAGCTTTAGACTAGCGGGAGGTCACGAGCAGTACTTC CASSFRLAGGHEQYF
TRBJ2-7 TRBD2 15 TRBV5-1 medium-sized TGCGCCAGCAGCTCCTTAGCGGGAGTGAACTACGAGCAGTACTTC CASSSLAGVNYEQYF
TRBJ2-1 - 14 TRBV20-1 - TGCAGTGCTAGGGGCAGGGCGTCAATCAATGAGCAGTTCTTC CSARGRASINEQFF
TRBJ1-2 - 13 TRBV7-2 once TGTGCCAGCAGCTTAGACGGCCCTTATGGCTGCACCTTC CASSLDGPYGCTF
TRBJ2-7 TRBD1 14 TRBV9 many TGTGCCAGCAGCATGGGACAGGGGACCTACGAGCAGTACTTC CASSMGQGTYEQYF
TRBJ1-5 - 12 TRBV5-1 many TGCGCCAGCAGCTTGGCCGGCGGGCCCCAGCATTTT CASSLAGGPQHF
TRBJ1-2 TRBD1 14 TRBV13 - TGTGCCAGCACCTCACAGGGGGCTAACTATGGCTACACCTTC CASTSQGANYGYTF
TRBJ2-7 - 15 TRBV24-1 many TGTGCCACCAGTGATTCGGGAGCGGGTTCGTACGAGCAGTACTTC CATSDSGAGSYEQYF
TRBJ2-7 - 15 TRBV7-9 - TGTGCCAGCAGCTCCGTTGGGGGGGCCTCCTACGAGCAGTACTTC CASSSVGGASYEQYF
TRBJ1-2 - 13 TRBV2 many TGTGCCAGCAGTGAACACAGGGCCTATGGCTACACCTTC CASSEHRAYGYTF
TRBJ1-3 - 15 TRBV15 - TGTGCCACCAGCAGGACGGGGAGCTCTGGAAACACCATATATTTT CATSRTGSSGNTIYF
TRBJ2-5 TRBD1 17 TRBV15 - TGTGCCACCAGCAGCGTAGGGACAGGGGGCTTTGGGGAGACCCAGTACTTC CATSSVGTGGFGETQYF
TRBJ1-4 - 16 TRBV15 - TGTGCCACCAGCAGAGATAGAGCATCAACTAATGAAAAACTGTTTTTT CATSRDRASTNEKLFF
TRBJ1-5 - 15 TRBV19 many TGTGCCAGTAGTATAGCGGACGGTCGGAATCAGCCCCAGCATTTT CASSIADGRNQPQHF
TRBJ1-5 - 17 TRBV19 many TGTGCCAGTAGTATGGCGGCCTGGGGTTATAGCAATCAGCCCCAGCATTTT CASSMAAWGYSNQPQHF
TRBJ1-6 - 12 TRBV5-6 many TGTGCCAGCCGCACAGGGAATTCACCCCTCCACTTT CASRTGNSPLHF
TRBJ2-7 TRBD1 14 TRBV7-8 few TGTGCCAGCAGTCCCGGGACAGGGAACTACGAGCAGTACTTC CASSPGTGNYEQYF
TRBJ2-6 TRBD1 16 TRBV5-1 - TGCGCCAGCAGCCACGGTCCCGGGACAGGGTCGAGCACTGAAGCTTTC CASSHGPGTGSSTEAF
TRBJ2-5 - 15 TRBV7-7 - TGTGCTAGCAGCCAGGGGGGTACTCGTGGGGAGACCCAGTACTTT CASSQGGTRGETQYF
TRBJ2-2 TRBD2 17 TRBV5-6 many TGTGCCAGCAGACAATTCCGACTAGCAGACAACACCGGGGAGCTGTTTTTT CASRQFRLADNTGELFF
TRBJ1-5 - 11 TRBV28 many TGTGCCACCTCAGGAAGGTTTGCCCAGCATTTT CATSGRFAQHF
TRBJ1-2 TRBD1 13 TRBV20-1 - TGCAGTGCCTATGGACAGGACGTCTATGGCTACACCTTC CSAYGQDVYGYTF
TRBJ2-5 TRBD2 15 TRBV30 many TGTGCCTGGAGGCTAACTAGCGGGGGGCCCCCGACCCAGTACTTC CAWRLTSGGPPTQYF
TRBJ1-2 - 13 TRBV19 many TGTGCCAGTAGATTGCCAGGACGCTATGGCTACACCTTC CASRLPGRYGYTF
TRBJ2-7 TRBD1 14 TRBV29-1 few TGCAGCGTCCCCGGGACAGGGGCTTGGGACGAGCAGTACTTC CSVPGTGAWDEQYF
TRBJ1-2 TRBD1 13 TRBV29-1 - TGCAGCGTCGTGACAGGGATTAACTATGGCTACACCTTC CSVVTGINYGYTF
TRBJ2-7 TRBD1 13 TRBV7-9 - TGTGCCATCAAGTGGGACAGGGGGTACGAGCAGTACTTC CAIKWDRGYEQYF
TRBJ2-7 TRBD1 16 TRBV6-6 many TGTGCCAGCACCGCTACAGGGACAGGGTCATCCTACGAGCAGTACTTC CASTATGTGSSYEQYF
TRBJ2-3 - 17 TRBV28 - TGTGCCAGCAGCAGCCGGGACGGCTATTCCGTCACAGATACGCAGTATTTT CASSSRDGYSVTDTQYF
TRBJ2-5 TRBD2 15 TRBV7-2 - TGTGCCAGCAGCCTAGCGGCTAGCGGGAAAGAGACCCAGTACTTC CASSLAASGKETQYF
TRBJ2-5 - 15 TRBV7-8 medium-sized TGTGCCAGCAGCCCCCCTTTCGACAGGCGAGAGACCCAGTACTTC CASSPPFDRRETQYF
TRBJ2-5 TRBD1 14 TRBV20-1 once TGCAGTGCACGGGACAGGGAGGGCCAAGAGACCCAGTACTTC CSARDREGQETQYF
TRBJ2-5 TRBD2 15 TRBV20-1 - TGCAGTGCAAGGACTAGCGGGAGGGCCGGTGAGACCCAGTACTTC CSARTSGRAGETQYF
TRBJ1-2 - 13 TRBV20-1 many TGCAGTGCTAGAGATGGGAGCCCCTATGGCTACACCTTC CSARDGSPYGYTF
TRBJ1-2 TRBD1 10 TRBV29-1 few TGCAGCGTGATGGGACAGGGGTTCACCTTC CSVMGQGFTF